The rows below give T cell receptor beta chains drawn from one sample of a study of shared clonotypes between healthy human individuals. Some clones are missing from TCRdb's copy, which holds only in-frame ones; the method was immunoSEQ multiplex PCR. The data hold more than 2,000,000 clones, with 85% to 95% observed a single time. The sequencing input was naive CD4+ T cells from PBMCs. Receptor source: a man aged 18 to 29 in good health. Some clones in this sample may be carry-over from other donors' samples. Each CDR3 is given with its conserved first and last residue. Fields, in order: V gene, D gene, J gene, clone size, CDR3 protein, CDR3 DNA. A D gene is named only where the DNA matches it firmly. Expanded clones get a size class; other rows say once, few or many, or leave the size out.

TRBV4-1	TRBD2	TRBJ2-7	NA	CASSQEEWGGSYEQYF	TGCGCCAGCAGCCAAGAGGAGTGGGGAGGGTCCTACGAGCAGTACTTC
TRBV30	TRBD1	TRBJ1-1	few	CAGTGGANTEAFF	TGTGCCGGGACAGGGGGCGCGAACACTGAAGCTTTCTTT
TRBV2	NA	TRBJ1-3	NA	CASSWTRSSGNTIYF	TGTGCCAGCAGCTGGACGCGCAGCTCTGGAAACACCATATATTTT
TRBV2	NA	TRBJ2-6	NA	CASQDSGANVLTF	TGTGCCAGCCAAGATTCTGGGGCCAACGTCCTGACTTTC
TRBV19	NA	TRBJ2-7	once	CASKTVEGSYEQYF	TGTGCCAGTAAAACGGTAGAGGGGTCTTACGAGCAGTACTTC
TRBV28	NA	TRBJ1-3	once	CASSLTGILSGNTIYF	TGTGCCAGCAGTTTAACGGGAATTCTTTCTGGAAACACCATATATTTT
TRBV19	NA	TRBJ1-1	NA	CASSTHGGGRREKAFF	TGTGCCAGTAGTACCCACGGGGGAGGCCGAAGAGAGAAAGCTTTCTTT
TRBV9	NA	TRBJ2-7	NA	CASSLDPVVGTYEQYF	TGTGCCAGCAGCCTAGACCCAGTCGTCGGTACCTACGAGCAGTACTTC
TRBV7-9	NA	TRBJ2-5	NA	CASSLRTLQETQYF	TGTGCCAGCAGCTTAAGGACACTCCAAGAGACCCAGTACTTC
TRBV19	TRBD1	TRBJ2-6	NA	CASRRDRPSSGANVLTF	TGTGCCAGTAGAAGGGACAGGCCCAGCTCTGGGGCCAACGTCCTGACTTTC
TRBV11-2	NA	TRBJ1-4	NA	CASKAGMGAGEKLFF	TGTGCCAGCAAAGCCGGGATGGGGGCGGGCGAAAAACTGTTTTTT
TRBV15	TRBD1	TRBJ1-3	NA	CAIEPGTAGNTIYF	TGTGCCATCGAACCGGGGACAGCCGGAAACACCATATATTTT
TRBV5-1	TRBD2	TRBJ2-7	NA	CASSFSVAGQLAYEQYF	TGCGCCAGCAGCTTCTCGGTAGCGGGGCAACTAGCCTACGAGCAGTACTTC
TRBV4-1	NA	TRBJ1-4	NA	CASSHKWASTNEKLFF	TGCGCCAGCAGCCATAAATGGGCCTCAACTAATGAAAAACTGTTTTTT